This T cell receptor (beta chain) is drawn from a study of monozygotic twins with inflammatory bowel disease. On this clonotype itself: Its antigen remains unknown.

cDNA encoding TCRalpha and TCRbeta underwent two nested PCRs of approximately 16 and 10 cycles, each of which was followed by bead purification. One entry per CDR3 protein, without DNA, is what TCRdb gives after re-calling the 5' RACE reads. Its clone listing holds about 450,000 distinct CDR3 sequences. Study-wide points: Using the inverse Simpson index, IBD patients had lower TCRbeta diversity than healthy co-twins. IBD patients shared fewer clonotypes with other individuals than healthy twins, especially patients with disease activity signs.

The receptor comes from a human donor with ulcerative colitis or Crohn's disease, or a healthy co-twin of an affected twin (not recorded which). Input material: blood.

Here the CDR3 reads CASRPETEIYNEQFF. The rearrangement uses TRBV19 and TRBJ2-1. From germline, CDR1 is LNHDA and CDR2 SQIVND (reference sequence). The CDR3 spans 15 residues.